A single sample gave rise to the 15 T cell receptor beta chains below, sequenced in a study of cytomegalovirus exposure and HLA in healthy donors. Primers for the PCR totalled 60 Vbeta and 13 Jbeta. Sequenced by immunoSEQ multiplex PCR; TCRdb stores in-frame clones only, minus some. Of nearly 110,000 clones in the sample, around three quarters are singletons; the top ten hold 6.1%. What was sequenced was PBMCs. These receptors all come from a woman aged 45-60 years in good health and CMV-seropositive.

This clone was seen a few times. V is TRBV7-9 and J is TRBJ2-7, with D possibly matching TRBD2 (5 bases). The germline V gene encodes CDR1 SEHNR and CDR2 FQNEAQ (reference sequence). This CDR3 is 15 amino acids long. V shed 4 bases and J shed 0 bases, with 13 bases lying between them. Here the CDR3 DNA reads TGTGCCAGCAGCTCGACGGACTTGCGCTCCTACGAGCAGTACTTC. Residues: CASSSTDLRSYEQYF.

The genes are TRBV18 and TRBJ1-4, with TRBD1 matching over 9 bases. This CDR3 is 17 amino acids long. CDR1 and CDR2 from the germline V gene are KGHSH and LQKENI. V shed 5 bases and J 0 bases; nucleotides not matched to a gene: 7. CDR3 loop: CASSTDRGLATNEKLFF. The DNA of the CDR3 is TGTGCCAGCTCAACGGACAGGGGTTTGGCAACTAATGAAAAACTGTTTTTT.

This rearrangement joins TRBV9 to TRBJ2-7; D is uncertain. Deletions cut 0 bases from V and 0 bases from J, with 7 bases between. Germline V CDR1 and CDR2: SGDLS, YYNGEE. The length of the CDR3 is 14 residues. The CDR3 sequence: CASSVGFNSYEQYF. The CDR3 DNA reads as TGTGCCAGCAGCGTAGGTTTCAACTCCTACGAGCAGTACTTC.

This clone is a singleton in its sample. This chain connects TRBV11-2 to TRBJ2-2, with D possibly matching TRBD2 (5 bases). Trimming pared 5 bases from V and 5 bases from J, leaving 12 bases between. The CDR3 consists of 14 residues. CDR1 is SGHAT, CDR2 FQNNGV, per germline. DNA for the CDR3: TGTGCCAGCAGCCGCCTAAGAGGGACCGGGGAGCTGTTTTTT. Translated, it gives CASSRLRGTGELFF. Complete variable domain (other parts from reference TRBV11-2 and TRBJ2-2): EAGVAQSPRYKIIEKRQSVAFWCNPISGHATLYWYQQILGQGPKLLIQFQNNGVVDDSQLPKDRFSAERLKGVDSTLKIQPAKLEDSAVYLCASSRLRGTGELFFGEGSRLTVL.

The gene calls are TRBV30 and TRBJ1-4; D not certain. Germline lookup yields CDR1 GTSNPN and CDR2 SVGIG (reference sequence). This CDR3 has 14 amino acids. The V and J ends lost 3 bases and 7 bases respectively, with 15 bases between them. The CDR3 loop reads CAWSGGREPEKLFF. The CDR3 DNA reads as TGTGCCTGGAGCGGAGGGAGAGAACCTGAAAAACTGTTTTTT.

V usage is TRBV19 and J usage is TRBJ1-3; no firm D call. CDR3 length: 16 amino acids. CDR1 is LNHDA and CDR2 is SQIVND in the germline V gene (reference sequence). V lost 4 bases and J 0 bases, leaving 13 bases between the germline ends. CDR3 loop: CASSTYLDYSGNTIYF. The DNA of the CDR3 is TGTGCCAGTAGTACCTACTTGGACTACTCTGGAAACACCATATATTTT.

The chain is built from TRBV9 and TRBJ2-3; D is undetermined. There are 14 residues in the CDR3. Trimming shortened V by 2 bases and J by 4 bases, and 11 bases separated the two germline ends. Germline CDR1 is SGDLS and CDR2 is YYNGEE. CDR3: CASSVTILADTQYF. In nucleotides, the CDR3 is TGTGCCAGCAGCGTTACTATTTTGGCAGATACGCAGTATTTT.

The CDR3 here is CASRKPGQGAEAFF. The CDR3 nucleotides are TGTGCCAGTAGAAAACCGGGACAGGGGGCTGAAGCTTTCTTT. This chain uses TRBV19 with TRBJ1-1; 11 bases are shared with TRBD1. J was trimmed by 6 bases and V by 6 bases; bases with no gene match: 6. The CDR3 is 14 residues long. Looked up from germline, CDR1 is LNHDA and CDR2 is SQIVND (reference sequence).

The chain combines TRBV10-3 with TRBJ2-2, with D perhaps matching TRBD2 (5 bases). The length of the CDR3 is 15 residues. V dropped 2 bases and J dropped 0 bases, with 7 bases sitting between them. CDR1 is ENHRY and CDR2 is SYGVKD in the germline V gene. CDR3 DNA: TGTGCCATCAGTGAGAGCGGACCGAACACCGGGGAGCTGTTTTTT. Its protein is CAISESGPNTGELFF.

The V gene is TRBV15, the J gene TRBJ2-6; perhaps TRBD2 as D (5 bases). This CDR3 has 15 residues. Germline V gene sequence: CDR1 LNHNV, CDR2 YYDKDF (reference sequence). The V gene lost 1 base and the J gene lost 4 bases, with 8 bases spanning the gap. The CDR3 region is CATSRVRAGANVLTF. Here the CDR3 DNA reads TGTGCCACCAGCAGAGTGAGGGCCGGGGCCAACGTCCTGACTTTC.

This chain joins TRBV7-8 and TRBJ2-5; 9 bases are a match to TRBD1. The J call is doubtful: the DNA matches TRBJ2-7 better. Germline lookup yields CDR1 SGHVS and CDR2 FQNEAQ. This CDR3 has 15 residues. The DNA of the CDR3 is TGTGCCAGCAGCTTAGCCGGGACAGGGCCCTACGAGCAGTACTTC. Its translation is CASSLAGTGPYEQYF.

The chain carries TRBV5-1 and TRBJ2-1, with 12 bases fitting TRBD2. Unmatched junction bases numbered 5, after V lost 3 bases and J lost 7 bases. The CDR3 covers 15 residues. Looked up from germline, CDR1 is SGHRS and CDR2 is YFSETQ. For the CDR3, the DNA is TGCGCCAGCAGCTCTAGCGGGGGGGCATTTAATGAGCAGTTCTTC. Translated, it gives CASSSSGGAFNEQFF.

This chain links TRBV18 with TRBJ1-2, with TRBD1 identical over 7 bases. CDR3 length equals 13 residues. Germline CDR1 and CDR2: KGHSH and LQKENI. V shed 6 bases and J 6 bases; nucleotides not matched to a gene: 7. The DNA for the CDR3 is TGTGCCAGCTCCCCTCAGGGGGTTCATGGCTACACCTTC. Its protein product is CASSPQGVHGYTF.

The chain recombines TRBV13 with TRBJ2-3, with a tentative D call TRBD1 (6 bases). Germline V CDR1 and CDR2: PRHDT, FYEKMQ (reference sequence). V lost 3 bases to trimming and J lost 0 bases, with 13 bases between them. This CDR3 has 16 amino acids. In nucleotides, the CDR3 is TGTGCCAGCAGCTTTCGACAGGTATCTAGCACAGATACGCAGTATTTT. This codes for CASSFRQVSSTDTQYF.

The chain combines TRBV6-5 with TRBJ2-5; 9 nucleotides match TRBD2. The end of the DNA is better explained by TRBJ2-7, so the J call may be wrong. The CDR3 totals 15 residues. Looked up from germline, CDR1 is MNHEY and CDR2 is SVGAGI. The CDR3 DNA follows: TGTGCCAGCAGTTACTCGACTAGCGGTCGCTACGAGCAGTACTTC. It specifies CASSYSTSGRYEQYF.